This T cell receptor beta chain was sequenced during a study of T-cell memory formation after mild COVID-19. Study overall: Among the donors, TCR clusters were largely specific to each donor.

This CDR3 is built from 14 residues. Trimming took 8 bases from V and 9 from J; bases not matched to a gene: 11. CDR1 and CDR2 (germline): SGHTA, FQGNSA. From the 5' RACE reads, TCRdb called clonotypes with MiXCR, one entry per CDR3 protein. The data hold 280,000 or so distinct CDR3 sequences, with 8% to 10% observed a single time. Broader study findings: Contracting CD8+ clones were enriched in EMRA, CD4+ mainly in CM and EM. Contracting clones from day 15 to 85 had balanced CD4/CD8; later expanders favoured CD4+.

As for this clonotype: The antigen is undetermined.

The TCR was taken from a young man who had mild COVID-19 (a few samples of this study predate the infection). Cell type and time point are not known. The sample comprised PBMCs or a T cell subset sorted from them (not recorded which). V usage is TRBV7-2 and J usage is TRBJ2-1; 9 bases are shared with TRBD1. CDR3 protein: CASHRDRVRGEQFF. Written as DNA, the CDR3 is TGTGCCAGCCACCGGGACAGGGTTCGGGGTGAGCAGTTCTTC.